This T cell receptor (beta chain) was documented in a study of T cells after yellow fever vaccination. Study-wide background: When fractions had low cell numbers, they were prepared with SMART-Seq v4 Ultra Low Input.

CDR3 length: 14 amino acids. In germline, CDR1 is SNHLY, CDR2 FYNNEI. Trimming pared 7 bases from V and 0 bases from J, leaving 10 bases between. TCRdb reprocessed the 5' RACE reads via MiXCR and lists one record per CDR3 protein. The profile covers some 320,000 distinct CDR3 sequences, with 9.5% to 12% appearing a single time and approximately 3.3% taken by the ten largest. The chain couples TRBV2 to TRBJ2-1; maybe TRBD2 (6 bases). The clonotype originates from a man younger than 35 who received the YFV17D yellow fever vaccine. This material consisted of CD4+ T cells sorted from PBMCs, taken 45 days after the yellow fever booster vaccination. CDR3 sequence: CASTGTASYNEQFF. CDR3 nucleotide sequence: TGTGCCAGCACTGGGACTGCCTCCTACAATGAGCAGTTCTTC.